This TCR beta chain was identified during a study of cytomegalovirus exposure and HLA in healthy donors. Points from the study as a whole: Several V segments, TRBV6-2 and TRBV6-3 among them, could not be told apart and were dropped.

This CDR3 is built from 16 residues. The junction had 10 bases not matched to a gene; V was cut back by 5 bases and J by 2 bases. The germline V gene has CDR1 SGHTA and CDR2 FQGNSA. Primers for the PCR totalled 60 Vbeta and 13 Jbeta. The repertoire was sequenced with immunoSEQ multiplex PCR; TCRdb's copy has only in-frame clones and lacks some. The sample includes 150,000 to 200,000 clones, more than 75% seen only once; the top ten take 1.5%. Notes on this clone: Antigen specificity is unknown.

Healthy individuals who donated bone marrow served as the donors. What was sequenced was PBMCs. V usage is TRBV7-2 and J usage is TRBJ1-2; 8 bases line up with TRBD1. The clonotype originates from a man aged 40-55 years in good health and CMV-seronegative. The CDR3 sequence is CASSLHRAGGNYGYTF. CDR3 coding DNA: TGTGCCAGCAGCCTCCACCGGGCAGGGGGCAACTATGGCTACACCTTC.